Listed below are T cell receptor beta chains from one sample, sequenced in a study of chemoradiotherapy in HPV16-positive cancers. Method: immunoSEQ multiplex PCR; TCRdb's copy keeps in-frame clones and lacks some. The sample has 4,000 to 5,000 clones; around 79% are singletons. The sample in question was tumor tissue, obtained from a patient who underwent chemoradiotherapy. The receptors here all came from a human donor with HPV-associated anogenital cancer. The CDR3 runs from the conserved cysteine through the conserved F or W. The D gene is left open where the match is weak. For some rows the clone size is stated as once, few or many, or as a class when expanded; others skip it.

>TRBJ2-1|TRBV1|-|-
TGCACCAGCAGCCAAGATCTCCGGACCCGGGGTGGGCTTGAGCAGTTCTTC
CTSSQDLRTRGGLEQFF
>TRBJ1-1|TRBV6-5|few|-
TGTGCCAGCAGGGAAACCCGGGACGGCTTTGAAGCTTTCTTT
CASRETRDGFEAFF
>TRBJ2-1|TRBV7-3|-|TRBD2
TGTGCCAGCAGCGAGGACCACGGACTAGAGAATGAGCAGTTCTTC
CASSEDHGLENEQFF
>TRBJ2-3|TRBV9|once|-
TGTGCCAGCAGCTCCTTAACTAGCACAGATACGCAGTATTTT
CASSSLTSTDTQYF
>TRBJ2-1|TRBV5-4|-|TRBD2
TGTGCCAGCAGCTACCCGGTTGGTAGCGGGAGTGGGAATGAGCAGTTCTTC
CASSYPVGSGSGNEQFF
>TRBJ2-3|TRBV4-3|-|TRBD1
TGCGCCAGCAGCCAAGAAGTTGGGGGACAGGGGGCAGATACGCAGTATTTT
CASSQEVGGQGADTQYF
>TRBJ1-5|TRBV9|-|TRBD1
TGTGCCAGCAGCCCCCGGACAGGGGGGGATAAAAATCAGCCCCAGCATTTT
CASSPRTGGDKNQPQHF
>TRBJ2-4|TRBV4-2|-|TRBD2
TGTGCCAGCAGCCAAAGCCCCGGGACTAGCGGGAGGGGTCGGGCAAAGGACATTCAGTACTTC
CASSQSPGTSGRGRAKDIQYF
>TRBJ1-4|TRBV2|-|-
TGTGCCAGCAGTCCCCTAGGGCAGAGTGAAAAACTGTTTTTT
CASSPLGQSEKLFF
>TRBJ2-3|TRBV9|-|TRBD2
TGTGCCAGCAGCATCACAGCGGGAGGGTTCACAGATACGCAGTATTTT
CASSITAGGFTDTQYF
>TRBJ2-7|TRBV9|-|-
TGTGCCAGCAGCCCCCATGAAGCGGGCTCCTACGAGCAGTACTTC
CASSPHEAGSYEQYF
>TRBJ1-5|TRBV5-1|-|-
TGCGCCAGCAGCTTGGAAGGAAATAGCAATCAGCCCCAGCATTTT
CASSLEGNSNQPQHF
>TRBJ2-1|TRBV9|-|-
TGTGCCAGCAGCGTAGAATCAGGGGTCGGCAATGAGCAGTTCTTC
CASSVESGVGNEQFF
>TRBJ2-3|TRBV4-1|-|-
TGCGCCAGCAGCCAAGCCGAGCGGGCCACCGGCGCAGATACGCAGTATTTT
CASSQAERATGADTQYF
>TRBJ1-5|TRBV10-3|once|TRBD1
TGTGCCATCAGGGACAGGGTGGATCAGCCCCAGCATTTT
CAIRDRVDQPQHF
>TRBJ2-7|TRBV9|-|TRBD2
TGTGCCAGCAGCCCAGGGACTAGCGGGAGGGCAGGGTTCTACGAGCAGTACTTC
CASSPGTSGRAGFYEQYF
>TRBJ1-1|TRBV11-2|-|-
TGTGCCAGCAGCTTGGGCGGGGTGGGGGCTTTCTTT
CASSLGGVGAFF
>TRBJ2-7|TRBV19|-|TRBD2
TGTGCCAGGACGGGGGGGGTCTTTCCCTACGAGCAGTACTTC
CARTGGVFPYEQYF
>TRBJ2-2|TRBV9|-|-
TGTGCCAGCAGCGTAAGATCCGGGGAGCTGTTTTTT
CASSVRSGELFF
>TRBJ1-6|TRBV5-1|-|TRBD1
TGCGCCAGCAGCTTGGGGGGACAGGGTGCCGCCTCACCCCTCCACTTT
CASSLGGQGAASPLHF
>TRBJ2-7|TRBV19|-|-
TGTGCCAGGGAATTGACACCAAACCCTCTGGACGAGCAGTACTTC
CARELTPNPLDEQYF
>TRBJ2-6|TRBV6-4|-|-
TGTGCCAGCAGTGTAACGGCCTCTGGGGCCAACGTCCTGACTTTC
CASSVTASGANVLTF
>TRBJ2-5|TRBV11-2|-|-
TGTGCCAGCAGAAAAGGGGACTCCGTATTCAAAGAGACCCAGTACTTC
CASRKGDSVFKETQYF
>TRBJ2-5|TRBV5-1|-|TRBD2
TGCGCCAGCAGGTTCTCTAGCGGCCAAGAGACCCAGTACTTC
CASRFSSGQETQYF
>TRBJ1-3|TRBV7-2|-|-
TGTGCCAGCAGCTTAATGGGGGCGCATTCTGGAAACACCATATATTTT
CASSLMGAHSGNTIYF
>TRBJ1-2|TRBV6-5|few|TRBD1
TGTGCCAGCAGTAATGACAGGGAGAACTATGGCTACACCTTC
CASSNDRENYGYTF
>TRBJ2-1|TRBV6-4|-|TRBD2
TGTGCCAGCAGTGAAGGGACTAGCGGGGGGGCCAATGAGCAGTTCTTC
CASSEGTSGGANEQFF
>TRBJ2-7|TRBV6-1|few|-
TGTGCCAGCAGTGAAGCCGACGGGGGGCCTTACGAGCAGTACTTC
CASSEADGGPYEQYF
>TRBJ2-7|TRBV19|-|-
TGTGCCGGTAGGCCCCAACTAGGATCGGTCTACGAGCAGTACTTC
CAGRPQLGSVYEQYF
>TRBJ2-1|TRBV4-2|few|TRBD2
TGTGCCAGCAGCCAAGAACCTAGCGGGGCCTACAATGAGCAGTTCTTC
CASSQEPSGAYNEQFF
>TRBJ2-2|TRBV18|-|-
TGTGCCAGCGACCGGGACGGGAACACCGGGGAGCTGTTTTTT
CASDRDGNTGELFF
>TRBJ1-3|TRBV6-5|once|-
TGTGCCAGCAGTACGGGGACCGGAAACACCATATATTTT
CASSTGTGNTIYF
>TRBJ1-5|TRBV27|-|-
TGTGCCAGCAGTCCGTGGGGTGGTCGCAATCAGCCCCAGCATTTT
CASSPWGGRNQPQHF
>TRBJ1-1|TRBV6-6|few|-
TGTGCCAGCAGTTACTCGTCGAACACTGAAGCTTTCTTT
CASSYSSNTEAFF
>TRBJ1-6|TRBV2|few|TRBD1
TGTGCCAGCAGTGTGGACAGGGGCAATTCACCCCTCCACTTT
CASSVDRGNSPLHF
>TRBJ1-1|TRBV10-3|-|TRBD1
TGTGCCATCAGTGAGCGAGCCGGACAGGGGTTAAACACTGAAGCTTTCTTT
CAISERAGQGLNTEAFF
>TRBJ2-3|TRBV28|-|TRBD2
TGTGCCAGCAGTCGGCCCCTAGCGGGAGTCGATACGCAGTATTTT
CASSRPLAGVDTQYF
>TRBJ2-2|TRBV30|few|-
TGTGGGCTTTCGAACACCGGGGAGCTGTTTTTT
CGLSNTGELFF
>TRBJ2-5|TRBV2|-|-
TGTGCCAGCAGTGAAGTGGCACAGGGTGTGACCCAGTACTTC
CASSEVAQGVTQYF
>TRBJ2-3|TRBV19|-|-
TGTGCCAGTAGTATGATGGGACACAGCACAGATACGCAGTATTTT
CASSMMGHSTDTQYF
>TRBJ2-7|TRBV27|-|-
TGTGCCAGCAGTCCCTTGGGGGGTTCCTACGAGCAGTACTTC
CASSPLGGSYEQYF
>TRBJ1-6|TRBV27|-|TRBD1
TGTGCCAGCTCCGACAGGGGAGTAGGTTCACCCCTCCACTTT
CASSDRGVGSPLHF
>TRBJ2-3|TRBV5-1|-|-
TGCGCCAGCAGAGAGCCGGGACGGGGAGATACGCAGTATTTT
CASREPGRGDTQYF
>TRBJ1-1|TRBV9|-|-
TGTGCCAGCAGCGAGGGAGAGGGCCGATACACTGAAGCTTTCTTT
CASSEGEGRYTEAFF
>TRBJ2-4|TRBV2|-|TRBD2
TGTGCCAGCAGTTCGAGCGGGAGCCCCAACATTCAGTACTTC
CASSSSGSPNIQYF
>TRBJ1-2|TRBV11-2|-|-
TGTGCCAGCACCCGAAGGGGGGCTGTCTTCGATGGCTACACCTTC
CASTRRGAVFDGYTF
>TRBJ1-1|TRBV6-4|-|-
TGTGCCAGCAGTGAAGGGGGGGGTAAGGGCGCCACTGAAGCTTTCTTT
CASSEGGGKGATEAFF
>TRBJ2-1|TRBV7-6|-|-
TGTGCCAGCAGCTTGGGAGGGGGGGGACCCTACAATGAGCAGTTCTTC
CASSLGGGGPYNEQFF
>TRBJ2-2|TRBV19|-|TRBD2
TGTGCCAGTAGTATTGGGACTAGGGGAGCCGGCGGGGAGCTGTTTTTT
CASSIGTRGAGGELFF
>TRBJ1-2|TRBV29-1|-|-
TGCAGCGTTGATGACGGGTTGGGCGGCTACACCTTC
CSVDDGLGGYTF
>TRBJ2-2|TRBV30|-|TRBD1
TGTGCCTGGAGTCCCGGGACAGGGGGATTTCCCGGGGAGCTGTTTTTT
CAWSPGTGGFPGELFF
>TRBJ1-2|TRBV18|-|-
TGTGCCAGCTCACCAACCCTGGACTATGGCTACACCTTC
CASSPTLDYGYTF
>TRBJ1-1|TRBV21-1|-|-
TGTGCCAGCAGCAAGCCGGCCAGAGAAATGAACACTGAAGCTTTCTTT
CASSKPAREMNTEAFF
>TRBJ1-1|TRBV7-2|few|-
TGTGCCAGCACAAGGAGTTATGGGCCGTCAGAAGCTTTCTTT
CASTRSYGPSEAFF
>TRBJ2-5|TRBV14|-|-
TGTGCCAGCAGCCAAGCACCAAAAGAGACCCAGTACTTC
CASSQAPKETQYF
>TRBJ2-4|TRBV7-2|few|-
TGTGCCAGCAGTTGGGGTTTCAAAAACATTCAGTACTTC
CASSWGFKNIQYF